Below, one T cell receptor (beta chain) is given with its context. Its antigen is undetermined. Cells were stimulated nonspecifically with anti-CD3/anti-CD28 magnetic beads. Sorting of responding CD4+ T cells relied on upregulated CD40 ligand together with CD69. Donors had CD4+ T cell counts above 400 cells/uL and were CMV-seropositive. These data originate in a study of persistence of HIV-infected CD4 T cells. Regarding the study as a whole: CMV- and Gag-responding cells had lower TCRbeta richness than CD3/CD28-responding cells.

Germline V gives CDR1 KGHDR, CDR2 SFDVKD. Between the trimmed V and J ends, which lost 5 bases and 2 bases, there was a span of 10 bases. The CDR3 extends over 14 amino acids. The immunoSEQ assay was version 4, run in survey mode. The repertoire was sequenced with immunoSEQ multiplex PCR; TCRdb's copy has only in-frame clones and lacks some. This table holds tens of thousands of clones, about 87% found once. The chain links TRBV24-1 to TRBJ2-3, with D maybe TRBD1 (5 bases). The sequences come from CD4+ T cells sorted from PBMCs after approximately 19-hour stimulation, collected from a patient who received antiretroviral therapy. This TCR derives from an adult woman with HIV who was CMV-seropositive. This CDR3 reads CATSGTGNTDTQYF. CDR3 nucleotide sequence: TGTGCCACCAGTGGCACAGGTAACACAGATACGCAGTATTTT.